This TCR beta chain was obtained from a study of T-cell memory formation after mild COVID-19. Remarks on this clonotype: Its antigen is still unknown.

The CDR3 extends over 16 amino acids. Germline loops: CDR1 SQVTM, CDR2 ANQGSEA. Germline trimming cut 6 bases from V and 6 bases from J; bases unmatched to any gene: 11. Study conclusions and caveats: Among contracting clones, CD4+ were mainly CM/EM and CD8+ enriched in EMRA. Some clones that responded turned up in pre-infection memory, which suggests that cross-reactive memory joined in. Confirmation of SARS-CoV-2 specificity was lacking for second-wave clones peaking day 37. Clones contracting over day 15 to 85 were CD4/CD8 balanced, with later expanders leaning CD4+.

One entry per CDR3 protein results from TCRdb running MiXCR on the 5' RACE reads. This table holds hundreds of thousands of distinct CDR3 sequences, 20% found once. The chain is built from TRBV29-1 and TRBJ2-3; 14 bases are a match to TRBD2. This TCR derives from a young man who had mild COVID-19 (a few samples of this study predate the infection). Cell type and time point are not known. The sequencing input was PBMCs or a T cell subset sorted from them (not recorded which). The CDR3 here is CSVGTSGGRSADTQYF. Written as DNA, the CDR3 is TGCAGCGTCGGGACTAGCGGGGGCCGGAGTGCGGATACGCAGTATTTT.